This T cell receptor (beta chain) emerged from a study of cytomegalovirus exposure and HLA in healthy donors. 60 Vbeta and 13 Jbeta primers were used in PCR. Generated by immunoSEQ multiplex PCR, the TCRdb table keeps only in-frame clones and is missing some. The repertoire holds around 190,000 clones, with roughly 87% as singletons. This CDR3 comprises 14 residues. The germline V gene encodes CDR1 SNHLY and CDR2 FYNNEI. Trimming removed 3 bases at V and 11 bases at J, with 16 bases between. Healthy individuals who donated bone marrow served as the donors. The chain couples TRBV2 to TRBJ1-4; D possibly corresponds to TRBD1 (5 bases). The clonotype was recovered from a woman aged 45-65 years in good health and CMV-seronegative. Sequenced: PBMCs. CDR3 nucleotide sequence: TGTGCCAGCAGTGACCAATCCCCAGGGCTCAAACTGTTTTTT. Residues: CASSDQSPGLKLFF.